This record concerns one TCR beta chain sequence. This specimen comes from a study of blood T cell repertoires in COVID-19. Study-wide context: Italy, Spain and the United States were the sources of the convalescent and acute COVID-19 samples. T cells, B-cell-depleted T cells, or PBMCs provided the cDNA or gDNA that served as material.

Per the authors' pipeline: The authors estimated nucleated cell counts from reference gene primer amplification. Method: immunoSEQ multiplex PCR; TCRdb's copy keeps in-frame clones and lacks some. The DNA gave D and trimming, while V, J and clone size come from that table. The sample has fewer than 150,000 clones; 85% to 90% are singletons. The CDR3 is 11 amino acids. Trimming left V 1 base short and J 7 bases short, with 4 bases between. The chain has TRBV12-3 or TRBV12-4 and TRBJ1-1; D is ambiguous. The source is a woman between 40 and 50 years old with acute or convalescent COVID-19. The sequenced material came from peripheral blood. The DNA of the CDR3 is TGTGCCAGCAGTTTAGTAGATGAAGCTTTCTTT. Residues: CASSLVDEAFF.